This is a list of T cell receptor beta chains from one sample in a study of shared clonotypes between healthy human individuals. Assay: immunoSEQ multiplex PCR; the TCRdb copy retains only in-frame clones and omits some. The sample holds around 480,000 clones; over 60% are singletons and the top ten take around 13%. Sequencing was done on a sample of PBMCs. Receptors were obtained from a woman aged 35 to 49 in good health. Some clones in this sample may be carry-over from other donors' samples. Each CDR3 is given with its conserved first and last residue. Fields, in order: V gene, J gene, D gene, clone size, CDR3 DNA, CDR3 protein. The D gene is left open where the match is weak. Clone size is not always given. Where it is, it says once, few, many or a class for expanded clones.

TRBV27	TRBJ2-7	.	.	TGTGCCAGCAGTTTGCAAAGGGCAATAACGGAGCAGTACTTC	CASSLQRAITEQYF
TRBV7-9	TRBJ2-1	TRBD2	many	TGTGCCAGCAGCAGTGACATGGGCGGGGGGCAGTTCTTC	CASSSDMGGGQFF
TRBV23-1	TRBJ1-2	.	.	TGCGCCAGCAGTCAATCCCCAGGGGCGGTCTCCGACACCTTC	CASSQSPGAVSDTF
TRBV5-1	TRBJ2-1	TRBD2	.	TGCGCCAGCAGCCACCCCGGGACTAGCGGGAGGAATGAGCAGTTCTTC	CASSHPGTSGRNEQFF
TRBV28	TRBJ1-1	TRBD1	few	TGTGCCAGCACCTCACAAACCGGGACAGGGGGCACTGAAGCTTTCTTT	CASTSQTGTGGTEAFF
TRBV5-8	TRBJ2-7	TRBD1	.	TGTGCCAGCAGCCGGACAGGGCGGTACGAGCAGTACTTC	CASSRTGRYEQYF
TRBV7-2	TRBJ1-3	.	few	TGTGCCAGCAGCTTACTCGGGACCGGAAACACCATATATTTT	CASSLLGTGNTIYF
TRBV7-8	TRBJ2-2	.	.	TGTGCCAGCAGCTTAGGAGGCGAACCGAACACCGGGGAGCTGTTTTTT	CASSLGGEPNTGELFF
TRBV2	TRBJ2-5	.	.	TGTGCCAGCAGGAACGGACCGGACTCTGGAGAGACCCAGTACTTC	CASRNGPDSGETQYF
TRBV30	TRBJ2-1	.	many	TGTGCCTGGAGCCCTATTCAGTATGAGCAGTTCTTC	CAWSPIQYEQFF
TRBV5-6	TRBJ2-5	.	few	TGTGCCAGCAGCTCCCTCGGCCTAGAGACCCAGTACTTC	CASSSLGLETQYF
TRBV11-1	TRBJ2-1	TRBD2	once	TGTGCCAGCAGCTTGACGCGGGGGGTCAATGAGCAGTTCTTC	CASSLTRGVNEQFF
TRBV6-4	TRBJ2-2	.	.	TGTGCCAGCAGTGACAGGGCGGACACCGGGGAGCTGTTTTTT	CASSDRADTGELFF
TRBV7-2	TRBJ2-5	.	.	TGTGCCAGCAGCTTAGTAGAGACCCAGTACTTC	CASSLVETQYF
TRBV30	TRBJ1-2	TRBD1	few	TGTGCCTGGAGTAACGCACAGGGGAGCTACACCTTC	CAWSNAQGSYTF